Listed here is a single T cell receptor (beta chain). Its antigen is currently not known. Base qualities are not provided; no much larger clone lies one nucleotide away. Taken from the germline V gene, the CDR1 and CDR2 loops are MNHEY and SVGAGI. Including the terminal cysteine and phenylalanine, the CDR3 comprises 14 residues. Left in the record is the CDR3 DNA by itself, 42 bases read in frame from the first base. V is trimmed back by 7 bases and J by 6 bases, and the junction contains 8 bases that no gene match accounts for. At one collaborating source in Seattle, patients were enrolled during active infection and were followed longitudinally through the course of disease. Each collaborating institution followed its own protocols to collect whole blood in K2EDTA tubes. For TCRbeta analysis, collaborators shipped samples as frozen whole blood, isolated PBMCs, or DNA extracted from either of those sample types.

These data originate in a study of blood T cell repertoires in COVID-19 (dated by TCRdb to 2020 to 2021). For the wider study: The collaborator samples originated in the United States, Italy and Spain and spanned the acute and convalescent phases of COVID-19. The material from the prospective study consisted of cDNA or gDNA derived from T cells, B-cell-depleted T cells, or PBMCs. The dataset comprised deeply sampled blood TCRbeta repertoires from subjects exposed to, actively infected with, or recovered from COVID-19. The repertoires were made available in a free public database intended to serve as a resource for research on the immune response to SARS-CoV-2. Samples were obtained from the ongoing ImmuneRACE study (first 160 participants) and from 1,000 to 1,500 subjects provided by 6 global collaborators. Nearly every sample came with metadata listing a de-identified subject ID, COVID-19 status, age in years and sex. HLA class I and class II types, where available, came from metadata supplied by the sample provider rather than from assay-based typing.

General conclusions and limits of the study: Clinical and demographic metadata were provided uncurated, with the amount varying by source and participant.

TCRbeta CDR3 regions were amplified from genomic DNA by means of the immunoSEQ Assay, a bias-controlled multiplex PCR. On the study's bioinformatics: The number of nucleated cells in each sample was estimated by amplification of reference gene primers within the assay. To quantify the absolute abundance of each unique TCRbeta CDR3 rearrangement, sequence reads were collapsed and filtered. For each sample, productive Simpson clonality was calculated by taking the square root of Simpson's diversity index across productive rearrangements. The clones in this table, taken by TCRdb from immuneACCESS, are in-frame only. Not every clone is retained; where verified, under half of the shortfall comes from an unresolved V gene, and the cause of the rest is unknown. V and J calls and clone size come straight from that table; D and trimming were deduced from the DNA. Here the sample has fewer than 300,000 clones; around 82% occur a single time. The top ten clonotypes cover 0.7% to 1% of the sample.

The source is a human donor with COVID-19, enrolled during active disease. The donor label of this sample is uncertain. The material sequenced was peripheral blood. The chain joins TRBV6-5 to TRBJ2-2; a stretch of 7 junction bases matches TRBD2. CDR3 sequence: CASTRTSLAGELFF. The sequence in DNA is TGTGCCAGCACCAGGACTAGTCTGGCCGGGGAGCTGTTTTTT.